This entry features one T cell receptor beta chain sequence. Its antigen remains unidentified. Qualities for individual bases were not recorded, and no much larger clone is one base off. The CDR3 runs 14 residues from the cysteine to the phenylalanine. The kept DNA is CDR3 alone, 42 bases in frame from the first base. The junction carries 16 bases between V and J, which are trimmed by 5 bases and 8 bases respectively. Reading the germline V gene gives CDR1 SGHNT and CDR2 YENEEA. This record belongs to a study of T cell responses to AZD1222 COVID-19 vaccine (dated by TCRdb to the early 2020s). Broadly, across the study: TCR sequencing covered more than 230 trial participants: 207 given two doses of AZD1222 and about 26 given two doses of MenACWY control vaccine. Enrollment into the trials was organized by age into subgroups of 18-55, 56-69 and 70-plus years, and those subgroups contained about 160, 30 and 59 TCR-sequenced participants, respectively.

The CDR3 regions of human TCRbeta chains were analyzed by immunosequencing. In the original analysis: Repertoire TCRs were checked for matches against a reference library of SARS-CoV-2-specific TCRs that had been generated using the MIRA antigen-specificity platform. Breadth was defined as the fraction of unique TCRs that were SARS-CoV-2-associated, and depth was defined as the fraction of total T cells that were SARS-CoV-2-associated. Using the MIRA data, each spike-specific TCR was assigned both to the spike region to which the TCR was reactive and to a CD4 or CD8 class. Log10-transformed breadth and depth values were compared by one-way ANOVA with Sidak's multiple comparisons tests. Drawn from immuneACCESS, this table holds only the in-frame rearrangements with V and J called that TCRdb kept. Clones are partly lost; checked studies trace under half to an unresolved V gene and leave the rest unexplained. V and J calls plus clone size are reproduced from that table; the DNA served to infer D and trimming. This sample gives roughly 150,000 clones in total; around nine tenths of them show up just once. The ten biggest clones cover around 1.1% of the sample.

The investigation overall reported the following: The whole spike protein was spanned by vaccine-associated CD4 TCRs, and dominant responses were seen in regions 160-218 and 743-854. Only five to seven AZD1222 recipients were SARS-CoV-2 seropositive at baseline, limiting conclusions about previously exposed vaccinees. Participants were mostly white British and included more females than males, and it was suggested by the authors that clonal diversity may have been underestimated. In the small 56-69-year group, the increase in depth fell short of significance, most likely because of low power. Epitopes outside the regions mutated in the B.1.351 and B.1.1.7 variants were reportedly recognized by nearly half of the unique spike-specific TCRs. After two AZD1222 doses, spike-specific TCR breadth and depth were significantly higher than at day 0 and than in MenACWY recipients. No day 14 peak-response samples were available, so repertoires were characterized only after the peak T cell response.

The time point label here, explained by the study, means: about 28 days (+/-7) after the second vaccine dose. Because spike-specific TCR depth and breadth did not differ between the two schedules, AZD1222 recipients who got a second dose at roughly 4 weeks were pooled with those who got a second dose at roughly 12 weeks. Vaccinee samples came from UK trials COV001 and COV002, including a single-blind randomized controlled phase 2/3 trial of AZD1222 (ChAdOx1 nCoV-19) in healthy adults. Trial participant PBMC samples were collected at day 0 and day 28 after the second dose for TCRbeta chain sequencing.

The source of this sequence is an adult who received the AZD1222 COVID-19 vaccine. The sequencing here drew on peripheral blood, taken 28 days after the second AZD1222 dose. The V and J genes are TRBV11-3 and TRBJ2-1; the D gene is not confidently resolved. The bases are TGTGCCAGCAGCCCCGGCCCGGGTGAGGATGAGCAGTTCTTC. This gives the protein CASSPGPGEDEQFF.